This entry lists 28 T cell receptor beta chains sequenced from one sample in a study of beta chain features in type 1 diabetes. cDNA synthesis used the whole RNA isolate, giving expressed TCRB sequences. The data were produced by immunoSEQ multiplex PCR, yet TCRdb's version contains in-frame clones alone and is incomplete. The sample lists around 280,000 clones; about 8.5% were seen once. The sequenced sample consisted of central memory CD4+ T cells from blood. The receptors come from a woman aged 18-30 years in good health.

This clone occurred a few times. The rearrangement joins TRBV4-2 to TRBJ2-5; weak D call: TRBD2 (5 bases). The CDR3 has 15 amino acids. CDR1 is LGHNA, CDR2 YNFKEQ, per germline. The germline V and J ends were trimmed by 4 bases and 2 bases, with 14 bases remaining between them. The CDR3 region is CASSPSPGSQETQYF. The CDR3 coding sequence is TGTGCCAGCAGCCCTAGCCCGGGATCACAAGAGACCCAGTACTTC.

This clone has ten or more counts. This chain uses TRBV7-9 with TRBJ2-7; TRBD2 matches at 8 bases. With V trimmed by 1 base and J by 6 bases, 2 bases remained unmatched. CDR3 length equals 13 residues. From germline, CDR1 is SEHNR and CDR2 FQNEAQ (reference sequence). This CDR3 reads CASSLGAGAEQYF. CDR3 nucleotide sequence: TGTGCCAGCAGCTTAGGAGCGGGAGCCGAGCAGTACTTC.

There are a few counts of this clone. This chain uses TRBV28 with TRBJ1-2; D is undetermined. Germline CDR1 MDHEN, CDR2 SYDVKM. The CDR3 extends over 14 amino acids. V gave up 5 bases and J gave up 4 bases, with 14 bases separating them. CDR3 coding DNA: TGTGCCAGCAGTCTTAGGGCAGGCCCCTATGGCTACACCTTC. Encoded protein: CASSLRAGPYGYTF.

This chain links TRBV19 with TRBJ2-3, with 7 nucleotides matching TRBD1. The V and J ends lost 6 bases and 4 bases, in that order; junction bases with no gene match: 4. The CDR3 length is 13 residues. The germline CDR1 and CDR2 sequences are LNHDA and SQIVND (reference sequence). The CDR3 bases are TGTGCCAGTAGCGAGGGGGCCCCAGATACGCAGTATTTT. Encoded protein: CASSEGAPDTQYF.

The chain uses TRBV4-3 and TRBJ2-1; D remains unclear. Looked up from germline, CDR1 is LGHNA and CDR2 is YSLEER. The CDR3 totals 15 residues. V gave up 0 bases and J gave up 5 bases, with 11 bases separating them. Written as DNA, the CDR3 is TGCGCCAGCAGCCAAGATCTGAGGCAAAACAATGAGCAGTTCTTC. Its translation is CASSQDLRQNNEQFF.

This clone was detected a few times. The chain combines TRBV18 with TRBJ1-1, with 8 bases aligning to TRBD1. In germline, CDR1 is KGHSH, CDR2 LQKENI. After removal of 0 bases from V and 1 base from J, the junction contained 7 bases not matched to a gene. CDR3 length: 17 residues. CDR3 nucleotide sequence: TGTGCCAGCTCACCACCGCGGCAGGGGGCGCGGAACACTGAAGCTTTCTTT. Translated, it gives CASSPPRQGARNTEAFF.

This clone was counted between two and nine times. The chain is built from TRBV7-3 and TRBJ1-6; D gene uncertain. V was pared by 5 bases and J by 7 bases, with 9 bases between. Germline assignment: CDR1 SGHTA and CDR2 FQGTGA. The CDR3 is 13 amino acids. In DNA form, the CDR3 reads TGTGCCAGCAGCCGAGACCTGAATTCACCCCTCCACTTT. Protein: CASSRDLNSPLHF.

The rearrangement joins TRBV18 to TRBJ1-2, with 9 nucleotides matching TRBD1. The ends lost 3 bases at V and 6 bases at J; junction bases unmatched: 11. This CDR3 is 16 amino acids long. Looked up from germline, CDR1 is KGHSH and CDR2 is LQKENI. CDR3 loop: CASSPAPSGTGNGYTF. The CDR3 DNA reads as TGTGCCAGCTCACCGGCCCCGAGCGGGACAGGGAATGGCTACACCTTC.

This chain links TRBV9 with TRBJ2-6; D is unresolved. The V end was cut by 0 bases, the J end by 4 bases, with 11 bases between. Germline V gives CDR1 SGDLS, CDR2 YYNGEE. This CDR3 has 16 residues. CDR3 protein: CASSVVSRPGANVLTF. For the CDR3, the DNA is TGTGCCAGCAGCGTAGTATCAAGGCCAGGGGCCAACGTCCTGACTTTC.

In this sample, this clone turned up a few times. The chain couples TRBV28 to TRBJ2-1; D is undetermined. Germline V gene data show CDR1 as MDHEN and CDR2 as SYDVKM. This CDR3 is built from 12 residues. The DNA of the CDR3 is TGTGCGTCAAGGGTCGTTCGCAATGAGCAGTTCTTC. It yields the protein CASRVVRNEQFF.

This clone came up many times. This CDR3 is CASTRRVEQFF. The CDR3 nucleotides are TGTGCCAGCACGAGAAGAGTGGAGCAGTTCTTC. The chain is built from TRBV2 and TRBJ2-1; D is uncertain. This CDR3 region has 11 residues. Germline lookup yields CDR1 SNHLY and CDR2 FYNNEI. Trimming pared 7 bases from V and 10 bases from J, leaving 11 bases between.

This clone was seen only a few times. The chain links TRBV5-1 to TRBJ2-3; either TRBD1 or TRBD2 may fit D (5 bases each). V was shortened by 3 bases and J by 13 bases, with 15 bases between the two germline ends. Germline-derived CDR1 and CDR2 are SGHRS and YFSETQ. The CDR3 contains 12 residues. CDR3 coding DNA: TGCGCCAGCAGCTCACCACCGGGGACGAAGTATTTT. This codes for CASSSPPGTKYF.

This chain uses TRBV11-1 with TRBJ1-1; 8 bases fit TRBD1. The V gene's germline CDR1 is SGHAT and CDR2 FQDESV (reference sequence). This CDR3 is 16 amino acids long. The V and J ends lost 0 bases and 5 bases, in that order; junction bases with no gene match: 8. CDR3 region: CASSLALNRGFTEAFF. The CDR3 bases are TGTGCCAGCAGCTTAGCCCTCAACAGGGGGTTTACTGAAGCTTTCTTT.

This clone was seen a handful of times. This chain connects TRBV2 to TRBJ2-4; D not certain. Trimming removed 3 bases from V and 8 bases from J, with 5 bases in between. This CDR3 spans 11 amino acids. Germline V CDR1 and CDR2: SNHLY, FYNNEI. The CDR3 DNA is TGTGCCAGCAGTGACCGGGACATTCAGTACTTC. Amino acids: CASSDRDIQYF.

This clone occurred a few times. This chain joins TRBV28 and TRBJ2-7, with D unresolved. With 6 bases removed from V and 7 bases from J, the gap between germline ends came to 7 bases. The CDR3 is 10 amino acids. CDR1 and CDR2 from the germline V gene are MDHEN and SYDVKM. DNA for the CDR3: TGTGCCAGCAGGCTGGGAGAGCAGTACGTC. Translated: CASRLGEQYV.

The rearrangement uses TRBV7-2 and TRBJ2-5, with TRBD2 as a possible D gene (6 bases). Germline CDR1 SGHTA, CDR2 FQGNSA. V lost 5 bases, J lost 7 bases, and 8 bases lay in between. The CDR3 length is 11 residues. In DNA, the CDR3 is TGTGCCAGCAGCCTCGGGGGGACCCAGTACTTC. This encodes CASSLGGTQYF.

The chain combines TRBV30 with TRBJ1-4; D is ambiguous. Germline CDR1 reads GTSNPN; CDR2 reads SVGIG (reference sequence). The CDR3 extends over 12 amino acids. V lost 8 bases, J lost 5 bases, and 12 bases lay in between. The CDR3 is CAGSDGNEKLFF. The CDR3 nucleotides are TGTGCCGGATCGGACGGGAATGAAAAACTGTTTTTT.

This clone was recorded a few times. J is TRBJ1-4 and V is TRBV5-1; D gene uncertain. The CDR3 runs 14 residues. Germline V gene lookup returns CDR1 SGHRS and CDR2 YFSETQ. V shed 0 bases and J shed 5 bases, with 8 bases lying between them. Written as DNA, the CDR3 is TGCGCCAGCAGCTTGGTCTCAGGAAATGAAAAACTGTTTTTT. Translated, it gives CASSLVSGNEKLFF.

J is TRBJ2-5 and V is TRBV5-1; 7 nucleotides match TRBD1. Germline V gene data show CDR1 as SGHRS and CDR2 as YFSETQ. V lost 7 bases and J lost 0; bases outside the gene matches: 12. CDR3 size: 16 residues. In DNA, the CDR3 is TGCGCCAGCGGATCTCGGACAGGAGGTTACCAAGAGACCCAGTACTTC. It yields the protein CASGSRTGGYQETQYF.

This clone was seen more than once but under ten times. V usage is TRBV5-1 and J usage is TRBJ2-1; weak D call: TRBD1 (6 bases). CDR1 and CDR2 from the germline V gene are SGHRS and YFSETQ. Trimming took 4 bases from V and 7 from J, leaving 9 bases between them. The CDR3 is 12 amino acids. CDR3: CASSKDSNEQFF. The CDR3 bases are TGCGCCAGCAGCAAGGACAGTAATGAGCAGTTCTTC.

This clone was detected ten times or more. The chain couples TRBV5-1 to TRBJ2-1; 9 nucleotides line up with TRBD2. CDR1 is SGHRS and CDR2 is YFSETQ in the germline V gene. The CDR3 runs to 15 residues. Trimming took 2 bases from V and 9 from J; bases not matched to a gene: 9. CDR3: CASSFLAGNTLEQFF. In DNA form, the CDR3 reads TGCGCCAGCAGCTTTCTAGCGGGAAACACCCTTGAGCAGTTCTTC.

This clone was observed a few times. CDR3 sequence reads: CASSLVPLDLGGNEQFF. The CDR3 DNA follows: TGTGCCAGCAGCTTAGTCCCACTCGATTTAGGGGGCAATGAGCAGTTCTTC. The V and J genes are TRBV7-9 and TRBJ2-1, with a possible D match to TRBD1 (6 bases). The CDR3 is 17 amino acids. The V gene lost 1 base and the J gene lost 6 bases, with 19 bases spanning the gap. CDR1 SEHNR and CDR2 FQNEAQ come from the germline V gene (reference sequence). Together with reference TRBV7-9 and TRBJ2-1, the CDR3 gives the full variable domain: DTGVSQNPRHKITKRGQNVTFRCDPISEHNRLYWYRQTLGQGPEFLTYFQNEAQLEKSRLLSDRFSAERPKGSFSTLEIQRTEQGDSAMYLCASSLVPLDLGGNEQFFGPGTRLTVL.

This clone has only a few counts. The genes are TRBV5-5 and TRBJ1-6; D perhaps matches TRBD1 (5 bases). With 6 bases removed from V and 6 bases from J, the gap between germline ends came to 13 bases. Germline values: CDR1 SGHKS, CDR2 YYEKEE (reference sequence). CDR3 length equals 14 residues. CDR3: CASTQGSGNSPLHF. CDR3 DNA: TGTGCCAGCACCCAGGGCTCCGGTAATTCACCCCTCCACTTT.

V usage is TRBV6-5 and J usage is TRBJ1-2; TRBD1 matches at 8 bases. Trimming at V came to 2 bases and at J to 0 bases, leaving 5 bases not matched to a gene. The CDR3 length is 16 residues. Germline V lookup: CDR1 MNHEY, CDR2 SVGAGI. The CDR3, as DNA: TGTGCCAGCAGTTACCTTACCAGGGGGCCTAACTATGGCTACACCTTC. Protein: CASSYLTRGPNYGYTF.

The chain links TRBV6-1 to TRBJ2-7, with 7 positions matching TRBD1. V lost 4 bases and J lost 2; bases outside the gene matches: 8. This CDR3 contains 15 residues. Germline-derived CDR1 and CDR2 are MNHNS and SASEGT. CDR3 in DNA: TGTGCCAGCAGTGCCGGGACAGTACGCACCTACGAGCAGTACGTC. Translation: CASSAGTVRTYEQYV.

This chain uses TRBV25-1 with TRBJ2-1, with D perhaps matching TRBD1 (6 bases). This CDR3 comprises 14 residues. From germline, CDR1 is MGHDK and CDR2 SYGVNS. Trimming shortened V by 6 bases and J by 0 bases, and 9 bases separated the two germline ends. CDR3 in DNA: TGTGCCAGCAGCAGGGGCAGCTCCTACAATGAGCAGTTCTTC. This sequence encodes CASSRGSSYNEQFF.

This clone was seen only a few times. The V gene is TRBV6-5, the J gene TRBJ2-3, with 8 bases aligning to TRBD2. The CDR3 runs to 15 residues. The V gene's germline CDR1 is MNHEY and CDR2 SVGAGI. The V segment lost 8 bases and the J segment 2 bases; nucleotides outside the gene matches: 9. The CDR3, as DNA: TGTGCCAGCCGTCGGGAGCGGGGGATCACAGATACGCAGTATTTT. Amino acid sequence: CASRRERGITDTQYF.

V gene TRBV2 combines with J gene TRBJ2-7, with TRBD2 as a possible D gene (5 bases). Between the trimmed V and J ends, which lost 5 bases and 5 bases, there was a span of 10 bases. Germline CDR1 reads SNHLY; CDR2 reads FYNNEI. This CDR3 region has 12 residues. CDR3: CASSLGRNEQYF. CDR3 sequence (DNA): TGTGCCAGCAGTTTGGGGAGAAACGAGCAGTACTTC.